This TCR beta chain was found in a study of CD8 T cells in Susac syndrome. Study-wide results and limits: TCR sequencing and HLA analysis covered a relatively small number of individuals.

The RNA, about 0.45 to 1 ug, was put through reverse transcription using random hexamers. MiXCR, run by TCRdb on the immunoSEQ multiplex PCR reads, gives a single entry per CDR3 protein. Of 160,000 or so distinct CDR3 sequences listed, 90% to 95% were seen once; the top ten hold about 0.15%. The CDR3 spans 15 residues. Trimming shortened V by 0 bases and J by 10 bases, and 15 bases separated the two germline ends. Looked up from germline, CDR1 is MGHRA and CDR2 is YSYEKL. Sequencing of TCR beta was undertaken in CD8+ and CD4+ T cells derived from blood. The multiple sclerosis control group consisted of treatment-naive patients whose relapsing-remitting disease, which was either stable or active, fulfilled revised McDonald criteria. Note on this clonotype: The antigen is undetermined.

This sequence was found in a human donor with multiple sclerosis. Specimen: CD8+ T cells from PBMCs. The chain is built from TRBV4-1 and TRBJ1-4, with D possibly TRBD1 on 5 matching bases. In nucleotides, the CDR3 is TGCGCCAGCAGCCAAGACTGGGAGGGGTCGGGAAAACTGTTTTTT. As protein: CASSQDWEGSGKLFF.